Only a few counts were recorded for the clone carrying this TCR beta chain. Its antigen is unidentified. Healthy Caucasians from Russia aged about 6 to 95 served as donors. These data are taken from a study of blood T cells in healthy people across ages. General study findings and limits: Naive CD4+ cell counts and diversity both ran higher in long-lived than in aged donors.

Primed by a sample-barcoded 5' primer and a J-beta primer mix, a second PCR proceeded for 7 to 11 cycles. Each cDNA molecule received a tag from a template-switch adaptor that had 12 random nucleotides. Using its own MiXCR run on the 5' RACE reads, TCRdb lists one record per CDR3 protein. The sample lists 700,000 to 850,000 distinct CDR3 sequences; around half were seen once. The CDR3 is 19 residues long. CDR1 and CDR2 from the germline V gene are MNHNS and SASEGT. V lost 1 base, J lost 0 bases, and 20 bases lay in between. This chain links TRBV6-1 with TRBJ2-3; D is possibly TRBD2 (5 bases). This sequence was found in a man at least 80 years old in good health. Material: blood. This CDR3 reads CASSEGGSLSLSSTDTQYF. For the CDR3, the DNA is TGTGCCAGCAGTGAAGGTGGGAGCCTCTCCCTCTCTAGCACAGATACGCAGTATTTT.